This paragraph reports one T cell receptor (beta chain). This entry belongs to a study of blood T cell repertoires in COVID-19. Overall study context: The samples span acute and convalescent COVID-19 from the United States, Italy and Spain.

Original analysis: By means of reference gene primer amplification, nucleated cell counts were estimated. Assay used: immunoSEQ multiplex PCR; TCRdb lists only in-frame clones, some missing. The V and J calls and the clone size are those of that table, but D and trimming were determined from the DNA. There are tens of thousands of clones in the sample; 80% occur only once, and under 13% lies in the top ten. Trimming shortened V by 5 bases and J by 1 base, and 14 bases separated the two germline ends. Germline V lookup: CDR1 MDHEN, CDR2 SYDVKM. CDR3 length equals 15 residues. The sequence was collected from a woman in her 70s with acute or convalescent COVID-19. The sequenced sample consisted of peripheral blood. This chain links TRBV28 with TRBJ1-1; D might be TRBD1 (5 bases). The CDR3 DNA is TGTGCCAGCAGTCGCCTCGGGGGTGGGAACACTGAAGCTTTCTTT. Encoded protein: CASSRLGGGNTEAFF.